These T cell receptor beta chains were read from a single sample in a study of T-cell memory formation after mild COVID-19. TCRdb ran MiXCR on the 5' RACE reads and lists one entry per CDR3 protein. The sample yields fewer than 200,000 distinct CDR3 sequences, around 21% seen once. The sequencing input was PBMCs or a T cell subset sorted from them (not recorded which). The receptors come from an adult woman who had mild COVID-19 (a few samples of this study predate the infection). Cell type and time point are not known. Both conserved end residues are part of each CDR3. Fields, in order: D gene, V gene, J gene, clone size, CDR3 protein, CDR3 DNA. A D gene is named only where the DNA matches it firmly. Clone size is stated in some rows and not others, as once, few, many or a class when expanded.

-	TRBV12-3/TRBV12-4	TRBJ2-3	few	CASSSAGALYTDTQYF	TGTGCCAGCAGTTCCGCCGGGGCGCTTTACACAGATACGCAGTATTTT
-	TRBV7-9	TRBJ2-1	-	CASSLTLYEQFF	TGTGCCAGCAGCTTAACACTATATGAGCAGTTCTTC
-	TRBV24-1	TRBJ2-3	few	CATSDLLVSDTQYF	TGTGCCACCAGTGATTTGCTTGTGTCGGATACGCAGTATTTT
-	TRBV5-1	TRBJ1-3	-	CASSLDYGGSGNTIYF	TGCGCCAGCAGCTTGGATTATGGGGGTTCTGGAAACACCATATATTTT
TRBD1	TRBV5-1	TRBJ1-1	-	CASDSQGLTPEAFF	TGCGCCAGCGACTCACAGGGGTTAACTCCTGAAGCTTTCTTT
-	TRBV11-2	TRBJ2-2	-	CASDGDTSNTGELFF	TGTGCCAGCGATGGGGACACATCAAACACCGGGGAGCTGTTTTTT
-	TRBV9	TRBJ2-3	-	CASSVMSNSGTSTDTQYF	TGTGCCAGCAGCGTAATGAGTAATAGCGGAACTAGCACAGATACGCAGTATTTT
-	TRBV7-8	TRBJ1-5	few	CASSFTGTNSNQPQHF	TGTGCCAGCAGCTTTACAGGGACGAATAGCAATCAGCCCCAGCATTTT
TRBD2	TRBV7-2	TRBJ2-7	-	CASSLGTLRGETYEQYF	TGTGCCAGCAGCTTAGGGACCCTTCGGGGGGAGACCTACGAGCAGTACTTC
TRBD2	TRBV5-1	TRBJ2-7	-	CASSAGTSGTRSEQYF	TGCGCCAGCAGCGCCGGGACTAGCGGGACCCGATCCGAGCAGTACTTC
-	TRBV28	TRBJ2-7	few	CASSFGLTGGYEQYF	TGTGCCAGCAGTTTCGGCCTAACTGGGGGCTACGAGCAGTACTTC
-	TRBV4-1	TRBJ2-5	-	CASSQERVQETQYF	TGCGCCAGCAGCCAAGAGCGGGTCCAAGAGACCCAGTACTTC
-	TRBV7-3	TRBJ2-4	once	CASSPHPGGLQYF	TGTGCCAGCAGCCCACACCCAGGGGGGCTTCAGTACTTC
TRBD1	TRBV7-6	TRBJ2-5	-	CASSSDRGAKETQYF	TGTGCCAGCAGTTCCGACAGGGGGGCTAAAGAGACCCAGTACTTC
-	TRBV18	TRBJ2-3	few	CASSPRSITSTDTQYF	TGTGCCAGCTCACCTAGGTCAATAACTAGCACAGATACGCAGTATTTT
-	TRBV12-3/TRBV12-4	TRBJ2-3	few	CASSGTLGYTDTQYF	TGTGCCAGCAGTGGGACATTAGGATACACAGATACGCAGTATTTT
TRBD1	TRBV29-1	TRBJ2-1	-	CSVDIQGAKEQFF	TGCAGCGTTGATATCCAGGGGGCCAAGGAGCAGTTCTTC
TRBD1	TRBV5-4	TRBJ2-7	few	CASSWDRGGIDEQYF	TGTGCCAGCAGCTGGGACAGGGGAGGTATCGACGAGCAGTACTTC